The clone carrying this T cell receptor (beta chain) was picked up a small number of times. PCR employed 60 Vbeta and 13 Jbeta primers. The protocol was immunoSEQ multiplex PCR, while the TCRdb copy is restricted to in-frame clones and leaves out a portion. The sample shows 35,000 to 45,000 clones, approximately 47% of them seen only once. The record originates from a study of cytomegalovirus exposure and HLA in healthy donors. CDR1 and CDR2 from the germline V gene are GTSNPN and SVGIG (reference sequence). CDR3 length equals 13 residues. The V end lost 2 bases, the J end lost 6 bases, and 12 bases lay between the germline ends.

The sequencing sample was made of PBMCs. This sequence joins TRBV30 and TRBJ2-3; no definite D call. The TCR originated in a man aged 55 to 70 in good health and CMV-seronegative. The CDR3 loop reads CAWSLTEADTQYF. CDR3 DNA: TGTGCCTGGAGTCTCACCGAGGCGGATACGCAGTATTTT.